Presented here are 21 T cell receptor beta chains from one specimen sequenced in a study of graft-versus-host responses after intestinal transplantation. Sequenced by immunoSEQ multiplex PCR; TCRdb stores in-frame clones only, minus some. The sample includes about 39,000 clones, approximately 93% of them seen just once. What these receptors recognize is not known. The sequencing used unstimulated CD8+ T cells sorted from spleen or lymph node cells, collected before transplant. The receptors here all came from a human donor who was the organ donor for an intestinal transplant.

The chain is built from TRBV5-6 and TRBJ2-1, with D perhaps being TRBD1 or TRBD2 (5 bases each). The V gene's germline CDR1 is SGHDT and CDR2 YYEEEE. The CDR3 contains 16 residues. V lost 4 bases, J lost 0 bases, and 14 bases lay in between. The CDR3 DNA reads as TGTGCCAGCAGCCCAGGGACCGTGAGCTCCTACAATGAGCAGTTCTTC. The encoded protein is CASSPGTVSSYNEQFF.

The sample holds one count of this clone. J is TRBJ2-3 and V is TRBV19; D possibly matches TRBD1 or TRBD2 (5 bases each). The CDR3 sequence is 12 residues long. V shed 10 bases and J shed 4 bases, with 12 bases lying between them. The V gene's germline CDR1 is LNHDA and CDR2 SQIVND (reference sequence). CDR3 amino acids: CATGVGADTQYF. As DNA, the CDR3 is TGTGCCACTGGCGTGGGGGCAGATACGCAGTATTTT.

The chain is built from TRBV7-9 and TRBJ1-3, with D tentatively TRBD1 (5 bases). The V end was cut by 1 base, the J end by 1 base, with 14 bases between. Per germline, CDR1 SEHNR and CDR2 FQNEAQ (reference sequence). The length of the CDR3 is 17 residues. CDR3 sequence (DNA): TGTGCCAGCAGCTTAGAATACGACAGTCCGTCTGGAAACACCATATATTTT. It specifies CASSLEYDSPSGNTIYF.

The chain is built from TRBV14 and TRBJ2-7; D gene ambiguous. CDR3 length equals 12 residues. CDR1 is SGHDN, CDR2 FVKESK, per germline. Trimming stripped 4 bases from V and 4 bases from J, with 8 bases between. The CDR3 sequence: CASSLTYYEQYF. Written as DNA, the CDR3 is TGTGCCAGCAGCCTTACTTATTACGAGCAGTACTTC.

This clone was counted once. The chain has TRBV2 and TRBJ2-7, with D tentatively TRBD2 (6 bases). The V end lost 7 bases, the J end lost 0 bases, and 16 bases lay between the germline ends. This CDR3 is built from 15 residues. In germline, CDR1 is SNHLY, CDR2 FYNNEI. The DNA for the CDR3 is TGTGCCAGCAAAGGGGAGGCGGGCGGCTCCTACGAGCAGTACTTC. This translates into CASKGEAGGSYEQYF.

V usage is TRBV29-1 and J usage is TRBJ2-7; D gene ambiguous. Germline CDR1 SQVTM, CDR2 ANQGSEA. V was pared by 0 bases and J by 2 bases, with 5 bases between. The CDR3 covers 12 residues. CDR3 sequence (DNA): TGCAGCGTTGAAGATGGGACCTACGAGCAGTACTTC. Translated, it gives CSVEDGTYEQYF.

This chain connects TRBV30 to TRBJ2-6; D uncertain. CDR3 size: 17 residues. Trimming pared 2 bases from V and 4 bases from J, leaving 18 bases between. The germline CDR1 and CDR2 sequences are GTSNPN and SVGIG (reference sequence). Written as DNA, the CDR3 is TGTGCCTGGAGTAGGGCCTCGCGCTTGGTGGGGGCCAACGTCCTGACTTTC. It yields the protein CAWSRASRLVGANVLTF.

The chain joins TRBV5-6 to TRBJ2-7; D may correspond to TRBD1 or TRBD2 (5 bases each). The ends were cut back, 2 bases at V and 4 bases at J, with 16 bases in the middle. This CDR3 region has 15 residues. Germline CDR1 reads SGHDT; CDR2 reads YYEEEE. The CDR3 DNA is TGTGCCAGCAGCTTAGTGGTCGGGGCTGTTTACGAGCAGTACTTC. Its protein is CASSLVVGAVYEQYF.

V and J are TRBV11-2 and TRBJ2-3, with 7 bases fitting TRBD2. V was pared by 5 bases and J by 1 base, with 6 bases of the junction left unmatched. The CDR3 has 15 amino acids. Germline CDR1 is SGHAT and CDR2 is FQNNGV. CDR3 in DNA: TGTGCCAGCAGCCCCCTTGCGGGAGGCACAGATACGCAGTATTTT. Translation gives CASSPLAGGTDTQYF.

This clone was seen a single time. In DNA form, the CDR3 reads TGTGCCAGCAGTTTTTTAGCGGGACTTGGAGAGCAGTACTTC. This gives the protein CASSFLAGLGEQYF. The V call is TRBV28, the J call TRBJ2-7, with 8 bases matching TRBD2. This CDR3 has 14 amino acids. The V gene's germline CDR1 is MDHEN and CDR2 SYDVKM. V lost 3 bases and J lost 7; bases outside the gene matches: 8. The variable domain in full, completed from reference TRBV28 and TRBJ2-7, reads DVKVTQSSRYLVKRTGEKVFLECVQDMDHENMFWYRQDPGLGLRLIYFSYDVKMKEKGDIPEGYSVSREKKERFSLILESASTNQTSMYLCASSFLAGLGEQYFGPGTRLTVT.

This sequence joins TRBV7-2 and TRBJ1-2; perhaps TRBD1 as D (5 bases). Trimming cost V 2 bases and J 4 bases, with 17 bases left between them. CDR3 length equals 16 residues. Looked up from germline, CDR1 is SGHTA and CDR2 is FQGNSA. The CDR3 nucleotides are TGTGCCAGCAGCTTACCTGTCTTTGAGACAGCCTATGGCTACACCTTC. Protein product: CASSLPVFETAYGYTF.

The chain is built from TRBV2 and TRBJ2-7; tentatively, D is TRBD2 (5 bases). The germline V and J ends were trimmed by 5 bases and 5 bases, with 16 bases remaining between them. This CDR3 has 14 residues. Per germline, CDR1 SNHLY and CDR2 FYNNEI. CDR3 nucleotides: TGTGCCAGCAGTCAGGAGGACTCCGCGAACGAGCAGTACTTC. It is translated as CASSQEDSANEQYF.

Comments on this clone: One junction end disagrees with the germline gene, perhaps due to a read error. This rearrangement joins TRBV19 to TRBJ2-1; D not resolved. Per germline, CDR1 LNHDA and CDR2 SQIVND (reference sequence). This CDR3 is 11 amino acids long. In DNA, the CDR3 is TGTGCCAATAGTATCGTCAATGAGCAGTTCTTC. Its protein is CANSIVNEQFF.

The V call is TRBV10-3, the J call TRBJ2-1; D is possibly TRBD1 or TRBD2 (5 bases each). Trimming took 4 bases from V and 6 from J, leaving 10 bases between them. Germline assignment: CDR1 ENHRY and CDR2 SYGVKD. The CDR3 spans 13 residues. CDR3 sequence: CAISAVGGNEQFF. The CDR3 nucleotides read TGTGCCATCAGTGCAGTTGGGGGCAATGAGCAGTTCTTC.

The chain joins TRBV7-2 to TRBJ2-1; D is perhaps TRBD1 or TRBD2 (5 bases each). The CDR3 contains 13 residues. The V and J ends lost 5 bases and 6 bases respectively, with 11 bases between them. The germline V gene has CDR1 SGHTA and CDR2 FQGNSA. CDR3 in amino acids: CASSHPGSNEQFF. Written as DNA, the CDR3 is TGTGCCAGCAGCCACCCAGGGAGCAATGAGCAGTTCTTC. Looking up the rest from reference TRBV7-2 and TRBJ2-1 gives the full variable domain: GAGVSQSPSNKVTEKGKDVELRCDPISGHTALYWYRQSLGQGLEFLIYFQGNSAPDKSGLPSDRFSAERTGGSVSTLTIQRTQQEDSAVYLCASSHPGSNEQFFGPGTRLTVL.

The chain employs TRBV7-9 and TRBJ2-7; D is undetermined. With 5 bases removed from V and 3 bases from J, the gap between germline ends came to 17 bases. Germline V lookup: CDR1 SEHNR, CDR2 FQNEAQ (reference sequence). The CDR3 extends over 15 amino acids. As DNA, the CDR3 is TGTGCCAGCAGCGAAGGACCCTCAAGGGTCTACGAGCAGTACTTC. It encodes CASSEGPSRVYEQYF.

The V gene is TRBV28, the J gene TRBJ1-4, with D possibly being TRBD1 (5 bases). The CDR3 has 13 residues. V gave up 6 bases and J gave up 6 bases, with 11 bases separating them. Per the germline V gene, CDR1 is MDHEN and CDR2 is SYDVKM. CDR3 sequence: CASRPGTYEKLFF. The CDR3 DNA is TGTGCCAGCAGACCCGGGACCTATGAAAAACTGTTTTTT. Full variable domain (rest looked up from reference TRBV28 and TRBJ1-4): DVKVTQSSRYLVKRTGEKVFLECVQDMDHENMFWYRQDPGLGLRLIYFSYDVKMKEKGDIPEGYSVSREKKERFSLILESASTNQTSMYLCASRPGTYEKLFFGSGTQLSVL.

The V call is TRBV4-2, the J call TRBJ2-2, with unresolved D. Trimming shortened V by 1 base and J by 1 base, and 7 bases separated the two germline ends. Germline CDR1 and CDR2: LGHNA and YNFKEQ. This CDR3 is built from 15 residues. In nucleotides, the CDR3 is TGTGCCAGCAGCCAAGGCTGGCGGAACACCGGGGAGCTGTTTTTT. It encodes CASSQGWRNTGELFF.

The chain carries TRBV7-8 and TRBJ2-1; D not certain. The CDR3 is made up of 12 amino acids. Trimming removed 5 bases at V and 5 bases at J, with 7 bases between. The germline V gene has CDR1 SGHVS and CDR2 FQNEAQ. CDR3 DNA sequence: TGTGCCAGCAGCCTCTATAACAATGAGCAGTTCTTC. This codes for CASSLYNNEQFF.

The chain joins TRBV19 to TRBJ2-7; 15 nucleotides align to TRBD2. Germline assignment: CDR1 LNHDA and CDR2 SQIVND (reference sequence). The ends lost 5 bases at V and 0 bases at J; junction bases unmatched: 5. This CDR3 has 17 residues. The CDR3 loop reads CASSPGTSGRFSYEQYF. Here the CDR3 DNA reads TGTGCCAGTAGTCCGGGGACTAGCGGGAGGTTCTCCTACGAGCAGTACTTC.

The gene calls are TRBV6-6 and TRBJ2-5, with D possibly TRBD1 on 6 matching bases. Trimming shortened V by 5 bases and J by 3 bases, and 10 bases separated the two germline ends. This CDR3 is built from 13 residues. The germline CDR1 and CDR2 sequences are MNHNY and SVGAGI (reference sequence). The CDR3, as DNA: TGTGCCAGCAGTCTCTACAGGGAAGAGACCCAGTACTTC. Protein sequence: CASSLYREETQYF.